The 31 T cell receptor beta chains below were found in one sample sequenced in a study of blood T cell repertoires in COVID-19. Only in-frame clones appear in the TCRdb table, and some are missing; sequencing was by immunoSEQ multiplex PCR. The sample lists some 150,000 clones, around 87% seen once, with 1.2% in the top ten. The sample was PBMCs or T cells enriched from blood (not recorded which). The origin of the receptors is a woman aged 25 to 39 with acute COVID-19.

Many counts were recorded for this clone. The J gene is TRBJ2-3, the V gene TRBV6-4, with TRBD2 matching over 8 bases. The length of the CDR3 is 14 residues. The germline V gene has CDR1 MRHNA and CDR2 SNTAGT. After removal of 5 bases from V and 2 bases from J, the junction contained 3 bases not matched to a gene. CDR3 sequence: CASSLAGDTDTQYF. The CDR3 nucleotides are TGTGCCAGCAGTCTAGCGGGCGACACAGATACGCAGTATTTT.

This chain connects TRBV4-3 to TRBJ1-1; 10 positions agree with TRBD1. Looked up from germline, CDR1 is LGHNA and CDR2 is YSLEER. The CDR3 is 19 residues long. V gave up 0 bases and J gave up 5 bases; unmatched junction bases: 15. CDR3 in amino acids: CASSQDLVDRGRLRTEAFF. The CDR3 coding sequence is TGCGCCAGCAGCCAAGATTTGGTAGACAGGGGGCGCCTGAGGACTGAAGCTTTCTTT.

This chain joins TRBV19 and TRBJ1-2; maybe TRBD1 (5 bases). The CDR3 length is 12 residues. V was trimmed by 5 bases and J by 7 bases, leaving 11 bases between them. Germline loops: CDR1 LNHDA, CDR2 SQIVND (reference sequence). The CDR3 reads CASSPQGGGYTF. Written as DNA, the CDR3 is TGTGCCAGTAGTCCCCAGGGTGGTGGCTACACCTTC.

The V gene is TRBV5-1, the J gene TRBJ2-3, with 12 nucleotides matching TRBD2. CDR3 length: 15 residues. CDR1 and CDR2 (germline): SGHRS, YFSETQ. V gave up 4 bases and J gave up 3 bases; unmatched junction bases: 3. CDR3 sequence: CASSRTSGKTDTQYF. CDR3 DNA: TGCGCCAGCAGCAGGACTAGCGGGAAGACAGATACGCAGTATTTT. The full variable domain, in which reference TRBV5-1 and TRBJ2-3 provide the parts outside the CDR3, is KAGVTQTPRYLIKTRGQQVTLSCSPISGHRSVSWYQQTPGQGLQFLFEYFSETQRNKGNFPGRFSGRQFSNSRSEMNVSTLELGDSALYLCASSRTSGKTDTQYFGPGTRLTVL.

V is TRBV20-1 and J is TRBJ1-2; D possibly corresponds to TRBD1 (5 bases). V dropped 3 bases and J dropped 4 bases, with 15 bases sitting between them. Germline values: CDR1 DFQATT, CDR2 SNEGSKA (reference sequence). The CDR3 sequence is 14 residues long. As DNA, the CDR3 is TGCAGTGCTAGTCACGGGGGGGAAGTCTATGGCTACACCTTC. Amino acid sequence: CSASHGGEVYGYTF.

The chain joins TRBV3-1 (or the pseudogene TRBV3-2) to TRBJ2-3, with 12 bases lining up with TRBD2. The CDR3 contains 16 residues. Trimming removed 5 bases from V and 4 bases from J; junction bases left unmatched: 7. Looked up from germline, CDR1 is LGHDT and CDR2 is YNNKEL (reference sequence). CDR3 in DNA: TGTGCCAGCAGCAGAAGCGCTAGCGGGGGGGCAGATACGCAGTATTTT. Residues: CASSRSASGGADTQYF.

The chain has TRBV7-3 and TRBJ2-7, with D uncertain. Germline values: CDR1 SGHTA, CDR2 FQGTGA. The CDR3 covers 14 residues. Deletions cut 5 bases from V and 2 bases from J, with 13 bases between. The CDR3 is CASSPDGGPYEQYF. The CDR3, as DNA: TGTGCCAGCAGCCCAGATGGTGGTCCCTACGAGCAGTACTTC.

This clone appeared once. The genes are TRBV3-1 (or the pseudogene TRBV3-2) and TRBJ2-5; no clear D. The CDR3 loop spans 17 amino acids. Trimming removed 0 bases at V and 5 bases at J, with 19 bases between. Germline lookup yields CDR1 LGHDT and CDR2 YNNKEL (reference sequence). CDR3 DNA: TGTGCCAGCAGCCAAGAAGCACTCACAGTTCAGTGGGAGACCCAGTACTTC. Translating gives CASSQEALTVQWETQYF.

The V gene is TRBV5-1, the J gene TRBJ2-3; D remains unclear. The CDR3 loop spans 13 amino acids. V was trimmed by 4 bases and J by 4 bases, leaving 10 bases between them. Per the germline V gene, CDR1 is SGHRS and CDR2 is YFSETQ. The CDR3, as DNA: TGCGCCAGCAGCGTGGAGCATCCAGATACGCAGTATTTT. Its translation is CASSVEHPDTQYF.

This clone was seen only once. The CDR3 coding sequence is TGTGCCAGGACAGGGAATCGCGAGCAGTACTTC. This translates into CARTGNREQYF. This chain uses TRBV19 with TRBJ2-7; TRBD1 aligns across 7 bases. Germline V gene data show CDR1 as LNHDA and CDR2 as SQIVND (reference sequence). The CDR3 sequence is 11 residues long. V lost 9 bases, J lost 6 bases, and 5 bases stayed unmatched. The full variable domain, in which reference TRBV19 and TRBJ2-7 provide the parts outside the CDR3, is DGGITQSPKYLFRKEGQNVTLSCEQNLNHDAMYWYRQDPGQGLRLIYYSQIVNDFQKGDIAEGYSVSREKKESFPLTVTSAQKNPTAFYLCARTGNREQYFGPGTRLTVT.

This chain uses TRBV5-1 with TRBJ2-3, with D unclear. Germline V CDR1 and CDR2: SGHRS, YFSETQ. V was trimmed by 5 bases and J by 4 bases, leaving 14 bases between them. The CDR3 contains 14 residues. The CDR3 sequence is CASSSPGLADTQYF. The DNA of the CDR3 is TGCGCCAGCAGTTCCCCCGGGTTGGCAGATACGCAGTATTTT.

This CDR3 is CATSDPTSGSGADTQYF. The CDR3 region has the DNA TGTGCCACCAGTGACCCGACTAGCGGGAGCGGTGCAGATACGCAGTATTTT. The V call is TRBV24-1, the J call TRBJ2-3; 12 bases line up with TRBD2. The CDR3 is 17 residues long. In germline, CDR1 is KGHDR, CDR2 SFDVKD. V lost 4 bases and J lost 4; bases outside the gene matches: 8.

J is TRBJ1-2 and V is TRBV14, with no clear D. This CDR3 comprises 14 residues. Germline V gene sequence: CDR1 SGHDN, CDR2 FVKESK. Trimming removed 0 bases at V and 5 bases at J, with 10 bases between. The CDR3 is CASSQERSIYGYTF. The CDR3 coding sequence is TGTGCCAGCAGCCAAGAGAGGAGTATATATGGCTACACCTTC.

The rearrangement links TRBV29-1 to TRBJ2-7; TRBD1 matches at 9 bases. V gave up 5 bases and J gave up 4 bases; unmatched junction bases: 12. The CDR3 consists of 15 residues. The germline V gene encodes CDR1 SQVTM and CDR2 ANQGSEA. CDR3: CSVLGHRDRAYEQYF. For the CDR3, the DNA is TGCAGCGTTTTAGGGCACCGGGACAGGGCTTACGAGCAGTACTTC.

This clone was observed a few times. The chain employs TRBV9 and TRBJ1-4, with D tentatively TRBD1 (6 bases). The CDR3 runs to 15 residues. Trimming removed 4 bases at V and 3 bases at J, with 13 bases between. CDR1 is SGDLS, CDR2 YYNGEE, per germline. CDR3 coding DNA: TGTGCCAGCAGCCCATACAGGGAGCCTAATGAAAAACTGTTTTTT. It is translated as CASSPYREPNEKLFF. Full variable domain (remainder filled in from reference TRBV9 and TRBJ1-4): DSGVTQTPKHLITATGQRVTLRCSPRSGDLSVYWYQQSLDQGLQFLIQYYNGEERAKGNILERFSAQQFPDLHSELNLSSLELGDSALYFCASSPYREPNEKLFFGSGTQLSVL.

This chain's CDR3 is CAWSVHRVDGSTEAFF. CDR3 in DNA: TGTGCCTGGAGTGTACATAGGGTAGATGGGAGCACTGAAGCTTTCTTT. The chain uses TRBV30 and TRBJ1-1; D not certain. CDR1 and CDR2 from the germline V gene are GTSNPN and SVGIG (reference sequence). Trimming shortened V by 0 bases and J by 4 bases, and 18 bases separated the two germline ends. The CDR3 has 16 amino acids. Using reference TRBV30 and TRBJ1-1 for the parts outside the CDR3, the full variable domain is SQTIHQWPATLVQPVGSPLSLECTVEGTSNPNLYWYRQAAGRGLQLLFYSVGIGQISSEVPQNLSASRPQDRQFILSSKKLLLSDSGFYLCAWSVHRVDGSTEAFFGQGTRLTVV.

With regard to this clone: Compared with germline, one end of the junction differs, possibly owing to a read error. V usage is TRBV7-6 and J usage is TRBJ2-2; 10 nucleotides line up with TRBD2. From germline, CDR1 is SGHVS and CDR2 FNYEAQ. This CDR3 is built from 17 residues. The CDR3 is CASSLEAGLANTGELFF. The CDR3 coding sequence is TGTGCCAGCAGCTTAGAAGCGGGACTAGCGAATACCGGGGAGCTGTTTTTT.

The J gene is TRBJ1-1, the V gene TRBV29-1, with D possibly TRBD1 on 5 matching bases. CDR1 and CDR2 (germline): SQVTM, ANQGSEA. Trimming removed 5 bases at V and 5 bases at J, with 18 bases between. The CDR3 consists of 14 residues. DNA of the CDR3: TGCAGCGTTCAAAGACCAGGGAGGAGTACTGAAGCTTTCTTT. As protein: CSVQRPGRSTEAFF. Together with reference TRBV29-1 and TRBJ1-1, the CDR3 gives the full variable domain: SAVISQKPSRDICQRGTSLTIQCQVDSQVTMMFWYRQQPGQSLTLIATANQGSEATYESGFVIDKFPISRPNLTFSTLTVSNMSPEDSSIYLCSVQRPGRSTEAFFGQGTRLTVV.

The gene calls are TRBV19 and TRBJ1-2; possible D gene TRBD1, 5 bases. Germline V gives CDR1 LNHDA, CDR2 SQIVND (reference sequence). The CDR3 totals 15 residues. V was cut by 3 bases and J by 4 bases, with 15 bases left in between. The CDR3 reads CASSMQHGDFYGYTF. CDR3 in DNA: TGTGCCAGTAGTATGCAACACGGGGACTTCTATGGCTACACCTTC.

This clone has only a few counts. The chain has TRBV27 and TRBJ2-4; D is unclear. Germline V gene sequence: CDR1 MNHEY, CDR2 SMNVEV (reference sequence). The CDR3 is 13 residues long. V was shortened by 5 bases and J by 2 bases, with 7 bases between the two germline ends. CDR3 region: CASSPGTKNIQYF. CDR3 coding DNA: TGTGCCAGCAGTCCCGGTACCAAAAACATTCAGTACTTC.

The chain employs TRBV28 and TRBJ2-4, with TRBD2 matching 7 bases. The CDR3 runs 17 residues. Looked up from germline, CDR1 is MDHEN and CDR2 is SYDVKM. The V gene end was trimmed by 2 bases and the J gene end by 7 bases; junction bases not matched to a gene: 14. Here the CDR3 reads CASSLDPLAAQRNIQYF. DNA for the CDR3: TGTGCCAGCAGTTTAGACCCGCTAGCGGCCCAGCGGAACATTCAGTACTTC.

The chain carries TRBV29-1 and TRBJ2-3, with a tentative D call TRBD1 (5 bases). Germline loops: CDR1 SQVTM, CDR2 ANQGSEA. The CDR3 length is 13 residues. Trimming took 4 bases from V and 1 from J, leaving 9 bases between them. The CDR3 here is CSVAGSGTDTQYF. Here the CDR3 DNA reads TGCAGCGTTGCAGGGTCGGGCACAGATACGCAGTATTTT.

This CDR3 reads CASSPQGSSFGYTF. For the CDR3, the DNA is TGCGCCAGCAGCCCACAGGGGTCCTCGTTCGGCTACACCTTC. V usage is TRBV5-1 and J usage is TRBJ1-2, with 7 bases matching TRBD1. Germline CDR1 SGHRS, CDR2 YFSETQ. J gave up 8 bases and V 4 bases, and 11 bases lay outside the gene matches. This CDR3 has 14 residues.

The chain has TRBV5-1 and TRBJ1-2; TRBD1 aligns across 10 bases. Germline V CDR1 and CDR2: SGHRS, YFSETQ. This CDR3 is 16 amino acids long. Trimming cost V 1 base and J 5 bases; bases outside gene matches: 8. The CDR3 DNA sequence: TGCGCCAGCAGCTTGATGTGGGACAGGGGAGATTATGGCTACACCTTC. Translation gives CASSLMWDRGDYGYTF.

This chain connects TRBV6-5 to TRBJ1-4; D uncertain. CDR3 length: 15 amino acids. V gave up 0 bases and J gave up 3 bases, with 8 bases separating them. Germline CDR1 reads MNHEY; CDR2 reads SVGAGI. CDR3 loop: CASSYSRRSNEKLFF. CDR3 nucleotides: TGTGCCAGCAGTTACTCCCGCAGATCTAATGAAAAACTGTTTTTT.

The chain joins TRBV27 to TRBJ1-1, with 9 nucleotides matching TRBD1. This CDR3 contains 15 residues. The germline CDR1 and CDR2 sequences are MNHEY and SMNVEV (reference sequence). V lost 5 bases and J lost 1; bases outside the gene matches: 5. The DNA for the CDR3 is TGTGCCAGCAGTCCGACGGACAGGGGGAACACTGAAGCTTTCTTT. This translates into CASSPTDRGNTEAFF.

The J gene is TRBJ2-1, the V gene TRBV9; 13 bases are shared with TRBD2. CDR3 length: 16 residues. The V gene's germline CDR1 is SGDLS and CDR2 YYNGEE. V lost 4 bases to trimming and J lost 7 bases; unmatched junction nucleotides: 8. CDR3: CASSRGLAGAVNEQFF. CDR3 DNA sequence: TGTGCCAGCAGCAGAGGACTAGCGGGAGCCGTGAATGAGCAGTTCTTC. The full variable domain, with the rest looked up from reference TRBV9 and TRBJ2-1, is DSGVTQTPKHLITATGQRVTLRCSPRSGDLSVYWYQQSLDQGLQFLIQYYNGEERAKGNILERFSAQQFPDLHSELNLSSLELGDSALYFCASSRGLAGAVNEQFFGPGTRLTVL.

This clone was seen just once. This sequence joins TRBV19 and TRBJ1-2, with D perhaps TRBD1 (5 bases). Trimming pared 6 bases from V and 2 bases from J, leaving 13 bases between. The germline V gene encodes CDR1 LNHDA and CDR2 SQIVND (reference sequence). CDR3 length: 14 residues. In DNA form, the CDR3 reads TGTGCCAGTAGGGGACGCGCGGGGAACTATGGCTACACCTTC. Amino acid sequence: CASRGRAGNYGYTF.

This sequence joins TRBV28 and TRBJ2-3; D is possibly TRBD2 (6 bases). The CDR3 runs to 14 residues. Germline V gives CDR1 MDHEN, CDR2 SYDVKM. Trimming cost V 7 bases and J 4 bases, with 15 bases left between them. The CDR3 sequence is CASKSRRGADTQYF. As DNA, the CDR3 is TGTGCCAGCAAATCAAGGAGGGGAGCAGATACGCAGTATTTT.

This chain links TRBV12-5 with TRBJ1-1, with a tentative D call TRBD1 (6 bases). This CDR3 region has 14 residues. Germline lookup yields CDR1 LGHNT and CDR2 FRNRAP. Trimming removed 7 bases at V and 2 bases at J, with 14 bases between. CDR3 nucleotides: TGTGCTAGTGCCCCGGACAGTTATAACACTGAAGCTTTCTTT. Protein sequence: CASAPDSYNTEAFF.

The CDR3 here is CAIDTGADYGYTF. Written as DNA, the CDR3 is TGTGCCATCGACACAGGGGCGGACTATGGCTACACCTTC. The chain employs TRBV10-3 and TRBJ1-2; 7 bases map to TRBD1. The CDR3 has 13 residues. V shed 8 bases and J 3 bases; nucleotides not matched to a gene: 6. In germline, CDR1 is ENHRY, CDR2 SYGVKD.